The rows below give T cell receptor beta chains drawn from one sample of a study of Ad26.COV2.S vaccination and SARS-CoV-2 variants. Repertoires were generated with immunoSEQ multiplex PCR, while TCRdb's copy carries only in-frame clones and drops some. The sample includes more than 300,000 clones, over 80% of them seen just once. The sample in question was peripheral blood, obtained in a trial of Ad26.COV2.S vaccine versus placebo. These receptors originate from a person between 18 and 65 years old who received the Ad26.COV2.S COVID-19 vaccine or a placebo. Both conserved end residues are part of each CDR3. Each record gives: D gene, V gene, clone size, J gene, CDR3 protein, CDR3 DNA. The D gene is left open where the match is weak. Part of the rows lack a size; the others show once, few, many or a class for expanded clones.

.	TRBV7-9	.	TRBJ2-1	CASSGDEQFF	TGTGCCAGCAGTGGGGATGAGCAGTTCTTC
TRBD2	TRBV10-1	.	TRBJ2-7	CASRAGAAYEQYF	TGCGCCAGCAGAGCGGGGGCGGCCTACGAGCAGTACTTC
.	TRBV5-6	once	TRBJ1-1	CASRFSVNTEAFF	TGTGCCAGCAGGTTTTCGGTGAACACTGAAGCTTTCTTT
.	TRBV30	.	TRBJ2-4	CAWSVGGSAKNIQYF	TGTGCCTGGAGTGTGGGGGGCTCAGCCAAAAACATTCAGTACTTC
.	TRBV5-1	.	TRBJ1-1	CASSLETKNTEAFF	TGCGCCAGCAGCTTAGAGACAAAGAACACTGAAGCTTTCTTT
.	TRBV20-1	.	TRBJ2-1	CSARGGDEQFF	TGCAGTGCTAGAGGAGGCGATGAGCAGTTCTTC
.	TRBV4-1	.	TRBJ1-2	CASSQDPINYGYTF	TGCGCCAGCAGCCAAGACCCGATAAACTATGGCTACACCTTC
.	TRBV13	.	TRBJ2-3	CASSFTGDRTDTQYF	TGTGCCAGCAGCTTTACGGGGGACCGCACAGATACGCAGTATTTT
TRBD1	TRBV5-1	.	TRBJ2-5	CASSSGQGGPETQYF	TGCGCCAGCAGCTCGGGACAGGGTGGGCCGGAGACCCAGTACTTC
TRBD1	TRBV18	.	TRBJ2-6	CASATGTGNTGANVLTF	TGTGCCAGCGCTACCGGGACAGGGAACACTGGGGCCAACGTCCTGACTTTC
.	TRBV18	.	TRBJ2-1	CASSPLAGEQFF	TGTGCCAGCTCACCCTTAGCCGGTGAGCAGTTCTTC
.	TRBV7-3	.	TRBJ2-5	CASSPGRGLQETQYF	TGTGCCAGCAGCCCCGGTCGGGGCCTACAAGAGACCCAGTACTTC
.	TRBV9	.	TRBJ1-4	CASSARGFSNEKLFF	TGTGCCAGCAGCGCGCGGGGGTTTTCTAATGAAAAACTGTTTTTT
.	TRBV27	.	TRBJ1-4	CASRARGINEKLFF	TGTGCCAGCAGGGCCCGGGGCATTAATGAAAAACTGTTTTTT
.	TRBV4-1	.	TRBJ1-2	CASSQVTTNYGYTF	TGCGCCAGCAGCCAAGTTACTACTAACTATGGCTACACCTTC
.	TRBV29-1	.	TRBJ2-1	CSVGVYNEQFF	TGCAGCGTTGGGGTCTACAATGAGCAGTTCTTC
TRBD1	TRBV3-1/TRBV3-2	.	TRBJ1-5	CASSQEIFGTDSYNQPQHF	TGTGCCAGCAGCCAAGAGATCTTTGGGACAGACTCTTACAATCAGCCCCAGCATTTT
.	TRBV5-1	.	TRBJ1-5	CASRFGRNQPQHF	TGCGCCAGCAGGTTCGGCAGAAATCAGCCCCAGCATTTT
.	TRBV7-8	.	TRBJ2-6	CASSLAGTGANVLTF	TGTGCCAGCAGCTTAGCAGGAACTGGGGCCAACGTCCTGACTTTC
TRBD1	TRBV2	.	TRBJ1-2	CASSEVTGEGGYTF	TGTGCCAGCAGTGAAGTGACAGGGGAGGGGGGCTACACCTTC
TRBD1	TRBV28	.	TRBJ1-6	CASSLSGQGVASPLHF	TGTGCCAGCAGTTTATCGGGACAGGGGGTCGCCTCACCCCTCCACTTT
.	TRBV5-1	.	TRBJ1-1	CASSFGGSLIEAFF	TGCGCCAGCAGCTTTGGGGGCTCATTAATTGAAGCTTTCTTT
.	TRBV9	.	TRBJ1-5	CATLDRPAVDQPQHF	TGTGCCACGCTAGACCGGCCGGCAGTGGATCAGCCCCAGCATTTT
.	TRBV7-2	.	TRBJ1-5	CASSLYHNQPQHF	TGTGCCAGCAGCTTATACCACAATCAGCCCCAGCATTTT
.	TRBV5-5	once	TRBJ1-1	CASSPEIGHTEAFF	TGTGCCAGCAGCCCCGAGATAGGGCACACTGAAGCTTTCTTT
.	TRBV12-5	.	TRBJ1-5	CASGLETGSAQHF	TGTGCTAGTGGTTTAGAAACAGGGTCGGCCCAGCATTTT
.	TRBV6-4	once	TRBJ2-2	CASSDSPGANTGELFF	TGTGCCAGCAGTGACTCGCCAGGGGCAAACACCGGGGAGCTGTTTTTT
.	TRBV5-6	.	TRBJ1-4	CASTRPNEKLFF	TGTGCCAGCACCCGTCCGAATGAAAAACTGTTTTTT
TRBD1	TRBV5-1	.	TRBJ2-1	CASSLGPPGQGAREQFF	TGCGCCAGCAGCTTGGGCCCACCGGGACAGGGGGCTAGGGAGCAGTTCTTC
TRBD2	TRBV9	.	TRBJ2-1	CASSPHGRGAYNEQFF	TGTGCCAGCAGCCCACATGGGCGGGGGGCCTACAATGAGCAGTTCTTC
TRBD1	TRBV28	.	TRBJ2-4	CASSPDREAKNIQYF	TGTGCCAGCAGTCCCGACAGGGAAGCCAAAAACATTCAGTACTTC
.	TRBV28	.	TRBJ2-7	CASRAPGLYEQYF	TGTGCCAGCAGAGCCCCGGGACTCTACGAGCAGTACTTC
.	TRBV6-5	.	TRBJ1-2	CASRGGRGNGYTF	TGTGCCAGCAGGGGGGGCAGGGGAAATGGCTACACCTTC
TRBD1	TRBV28	.	TRBJ2-7	CASSLQPGQGAYEQYF	TGTGCCAGCAGTTTACAGCCCGGACAGGGGGCCTACGAGCAGTACTTC
.	TRBV6-1	.	TRBJ2-2	CASSEFLGASSGELFF	TGTGCCAGCAGTGAATTTCTCGGGGCTTCTAGCGGGGAGCTGTTTTTT
.	TRBV10-1	.	TRBJ1-1	CASSESTGNTEAFF	TGCGCCAGCAGTGAGTCGACGGGGAACACTGAAGCTTTCTTT
.	TRBV19	.	TRBJ2-2	CASEGGRNTGELFF	TGTGCCAGCGAGGGGGGCAGGAACACCGGGGAGCTGTTTTTT
.	TRBV20-1	.	TRBJ2-3	CSALRADTQYF	TGCAGTGCTTTAAGGGCAGATACGCAGTATTTT
.	TRBV5-4	.	TRBJ2-4	CASSLEGGRVGKNIQYF	TGTGCCAGCAGCTTGGAGGGGGGGCGGGTCGGCAAAAACATTCAGTACTTC
.	TRBV5-6	.	TRBJ1-6	CASEGIWDNSPLHF	TGTGCCAGCGAGGGGATTTGGGATAATTCACCCCTCCACTTT
.	TRBV7-3	.	TRBJ2-3	CASSTRGLGDTQYF	TGTGCCAGCAGCACCCGGGGCTTGGGGGATACGCAGTATTTT